This T cell receptor beta chain was recorded in a study of T-cell reconstitution after alpha-beta-depleted transplantation in children. Study-wide results and caveats: About two months after transplant, alpha-beta T cells reportedly came from several hundred expanded graft clones.

A remark on this clonotype: Its antigen is not known.

Unique molecular identifiers were built into the TCRbeta library. Using its own MiXCR run on the PCR reads, TCRdb lists one record per CDR3 protein. The table has approximately 1,000,000 distinct CDR3 sequences, about 30% seen once; the top ten hold about 28%. V was clipped by 0 bases and J by 5 bases; unmatched bases: 16. This CDR3 region has 19 residues. Germline assignment: CDR1 DFQATT and CDR2 SNEGSKA (reference sequence). This sequence originates from a boy less than two years old who had a stem cell transplant for SCID, so the T cells may come from the graft donor. The rearrangement joins TRBV20-1 to TRBJ2-1; 10 positions agree with TRBD2. Material: PBMCs, mostly from graft donor cells, obtained 360 days after TCRalphabeta/CD19-depleted stem cell transplant. The DNA of the CDR3 is TGCAGTGCTAGAGATAGGGAGAGCGGGGGGGCCTTTAAGAACAATGAGCAGTTCTTC. Its translation: CSARDRESGGAFKNNEQFF.